This T cell receptor (beta chain) stems from a study of CD8 T cells in Susac syndrome. Sequencing of TCR beta was performed on blood CD8+ T cells and on blood CD4+ T cells. The CD8+ and CD4+ T cells were negatively isolated, with the TEMRA cells enriched by FACS. The CDR3 runs to 15 residues. V lost 2 bases, J lost 1 base, and 8 bases lay in between. Germline V gives CDR1 MGHDK, CDR2 SYGVNS. The RNA, about 0.5 to 1 ug, was put through reverse transcription using random hexamers. Coverage of TCR beta CDR3 amplification by immunoSEQ multiplex PCR extended to 54 Vbeta and 13 Jbeta. TCRdb redid the calling of the immunoSEQ multiplex PCR reads with MiXCR, one entry per CDR3 protein. This table has 40,000 to 55,000 distinct CDR3 sequences, 80% to 95% appearing once.

The chain joins TRBV25-1 to TRBJ1-4; unclear D gene. The clonotype originates from a human donor in good health. The source material was CD8+ T cells from PBMCs. CDR3 sequence reads: CASSETYGTNEKLFF. Here the CDR3 DNA reads TGTGCCAGCAGTGAAACCTATGGAACTAATGAAAAACTGTTTTTT. The variable domain in full, completed from reference TRBV25-1 and TRBJ1-4, reads EADIYQTPRYLVIGTGKKITLECSQTMGHDKMYWYQQDPGMELHLIHYSYGVNSTEKGDLSSESTVSRIRTEHFPLTLESARPSHTSQYLCASSETYGTNEKLFFGSGTQLSVL.